A single sample gave rise to the 14 T cell receptor beta chains below, sequenced in a study of shared clonotypes between healthy human individuals. Measured with immunoSEQ multiplex PCR; TCRdb has only the in-frame clones, and not every one. The data contain approximately 1.9 million clones, roughly 93% of them singletons. Naive CD8 cells, CD45RO-negative and positively selected for CCR7, excluded terminally differentiated effector memory CD45RA+ cells. The sample consisted of naive CD8+ T cells from PBMCs. These receptors were taken from a man aged 18-30 years in good health. Some clones in this sample may be carry-over from other donors' samples.

The chain has TRBV19 and TRBJ2-3; TRBD2 aligns across 12 bases. The CDR3 loop spans 16 amino acids. V trimming: 5 bases; J trimming: 5 bases; junction bases outside the gene matches: 8. The germline CDR1 and CDR2 sequences are LNHDA and SQIVND (reference sequence). CDR3 in amino acids: CASSPRLAGVLDTQYF. The CDR3 DNA reads as TGTGCCAGTAGTCCAAGACTAGCGGGAGTATTAGATACGCAGTATTTT.

This sequence joins TRBV19 and TRBJ2-5, with 10 bases matching TRBD2. The CDR3 spans 14 residues. Germline V gene data show CDR1 as LNHDA and CDR2 as SQIVND (reference sequence). V lost 10 bases and J lost 2; bases outside the gene matches: 7. CDR3 region: CATSGLATQETQYF. The CDR3 bases are TGTGCCACCTCGGGACTAGCGACTCAAGAGACCCAGTACTTC.

A few counts support this clone. V usage is TRBV11-2 and J usage is TRBJ1-5, with D hard to call. CDR1 is SGHAT, CDR2 FQNNGV, per germline. V was clipped by 5 bases and J by 8 bases, with 19 bases between them. CDR3 length: 15 residues. CDR3 DNA sequence: TGTGCCAGCAGCCAAGGGAGTCGGGCCGCAGAGCCCCAGCATTTT. Protein: CASSQGSRAAEPQHF.

The rearrangement links TRBV6-6 to TRBJ1-3; no clear D gene. The CDR3 is 10 amino acids. Germline CDR1 MNHNY, CDR2 SVGAGI (reference sequence). Trimming took off 5 bases at V and 4 bases at J, with 0 bases between the two ends. The chain's CDR3 is CASSGNTIYF. The CDR3 region has the DNA TGTGCCAGCAGTGGAAACACCATATATTTT.

The chain joins TRBV27 to TRBJ1-4; maybe TRBD1 (5 bases). V lost 0 bases, J lost 8 bases, and 10 bases lay in between. The CDR3 is made up of 14 amino acids. Germline CDR1 is MNHEY and CDR2 is SMNVEV (reference sequence). Here the CDR3 reads CASSLSGVGEKLFF. The CDR3 DNA reads TGTGCCAGCAGTTTATCGGGGGTAGGGGAAAAACTGTTTTTT.

The rearrangement uses TRBV21-1 and TRBJ1-5. TRBV21-1 counts as a pseudogene. The CDR3 sequence is 18 residues long. The CDR3 region has the DNA TGTGCCAGCAGCAAATCCCCTCGGGCGGCCTTCAGCAATCAGCCCCAGCATTTT. This codes for CASSKSPRAAFSNQPQHF.

The V call is TRBV29-1, the J call TRBJ1-2; no clear D gene. The length of the CDR3 is 11 residues. Between the trimmed V and J ends, which lost 5 bases and 4 bases, there was a span of 8 bases. Germline-derived CDR1 and CDR2 are SQVTM and ANQGSEA. The CDR3 sequence is CSVPTTYGYTF. CDR3 sequence (DNA): TGCAGCGTTCCCACCACCTATGGCTACACCTTC.

The chain joins TRBV7-9 to TRBJ1-1, with D unclear. Looked up from germline, CDR1 is SEHNR and CDR2 is FQNEAQ (reference sequence). The CDR3 contains 15 residues. Trimming pared 5 bases from V and 3 bases from J, leaving 16 bases between. The DNA for the CDR3 is TGTGCCAGCAGCGCGAAGACCCCGTGGGACACTGAAGCTTTCTTT. It yields the protein CASSAKTPWDTEAFF.

The genes are TRBV29-1 and TRBJ1-1; D is possibly TRBD1 (5 bases). The CDR3 has 13 amino acids. V gave up 7 bases and J gave up 1 base, with 13 bases separating them. Germline V lookup: CDR1 SQVTM, CDR2 ANQGSEA. CDR3 bases: TGCAGCGCTTGGGGGACGTCGAACACTGAAGCTTTCTTT. Its protein product is CSAWGTSNTEAFF.

The rearrangement uses TRBV30 and TRBJ1-1, with D unclear. Germline CDR1 reads GTSNPN; CDR2 reads SVGIG (reference sequence). Trimming stripped 3 bases from V and 3 bases from J, with 11 bases between. This CDR3 is 13 amino acids long. DNA of the CDR3: TGTGCCTGGAGGTGGGCGGGCGACACTGAAGCTTTCTTT. Its translation: CAWRWAGDTEAFF. Drawing the rest from reference TRBV30 and TRBJ1-1, the complete variable domain is SQTIHQWPATLVQPVGSPLSLECTVEGTSNPNLYWYRQAAGRGLQLLFYSVGIGQISSEVPQNLSASRPQDRQFILSSKKLLLSDSGFYLCAWRWAGDTEAFFGQGTRLTVV.

The V and J genes are TRBV11-1 and TRBJ2-1; perhaps D is TRBD1 or TRBD2 (5 bases each). The germline V gene encodes CDR1 SGHAT and CDR2 FQDESV (reference sequence). Trimming stripped 5 bases from V and 4 bases from J, with 12 bases between. The CDR3 runs to 14 residues. CDR3 in amino acids: CASSHRDGYNEQFF. CDR3 sequence (DNA): TGTGCCAGCAGCCACCGGGACGGGTACAATGAGCAGTTCTTC. The entire variable domain, with the rest obtained from reference TRBV11-1 and TRBJ2-1, is as follows: EAEVAQSPRYKITEKSQAVAFWCDPISGHATLYWYRQILGQGPELLVQFQDESVVDDSQLPKDRFSAERLKGVDSTLKIQPAELGDSAMYLCASSHRDGYNEQFFGPGTRLTVL.

Remarks on this clone: Other nucleotide sequences in the sample specify the same CDR3. The chain combines TRBV11-2 with TRBJ2-7, with 16 bases identical to TRBD2. The CDR3 is 15 residues long. Germline assignment: CDR1 SGHAT and CDR2 FQNNGV. V was clipped by 3 bases and J by 4 bases; unmatched bases: 0. Written as DNA, the CDR3 is TGTGCCAGCAGCTTGGGACTAGCGGGAGGGTACGAGCAGTACTTC. Translation gives CASSLGLAGGYEQYF.

J is TRBJ2-4 and V is TRBV28; D is possibly TRBD2 (5 bases). This CDR3 has 12 amino acids. Germline lookup yields CDR1 MDHEN and CDR2 SYDVKM. Trimming took off 8 bases at V and 4 bases at J, with 9 bases between the two ends. The CDR3 sequence is CASWGEKNIQYF. The CDR3 DNA reads TGTGCCAGCTGGGGAGAGAAAAACATTCAGTACTTC.

The J gene is TRBJ2-1, the V gene TRBV7-9, with 10 bases lining up with TRBD1. The trim removed 5 bases at V and 0 bases at J, leaving 13 bases unmatched. CDR1 is SEHNR, CDR2 FQNEAQ, per germline (reference sequence). CDR3 length: 19 amino acids. CDR3 residues: CASSRRQGAPGSSYNEQFF. CDR3 nucleotides: TGTGCCAGCAGCCGACGACAGGGGGCTCCGGGGAGCTCCTACAATGAGCAGTTCTTC.